Presented here are 28 T cell receptor beta chains from one specimen sequenced in a study of low-dose radiotherapy and immunotherapy resistance in tumors. Indicated time point: after trial treatment. The treatment was: LDRT plus nivolumab, ipilimumab, low-dose cyclophosphamide and aspirin (RACIN trial). Using a constant-region primer together with a V-primer adapter, TCRs were subjected to around 22 PCR cycles of amplification. A single record per CDR3 protein comes from TCRdb applying MiXCR to the reads. The table lists some 52,000 distinct CDR3 sequences, approximately 31% of them singletons, with approximately 8.4% in the top ten. Material: PBMCs, obtained after low-dose radiotherapy plus immunotherapy. These receptors all stem from a male donor with rectosigmoid adenocarcinoma.

CDR3 protein: CSAASGERKQFF. In nucleotides, the CDR3 is TGCAGTGCTGCCTCTGGCGAGCGGAAGCAGTTCTTC. V gene TRBV20-1 combines with J gene TRBJ2-1; D is possibly TRBD2 (5 bases). This CDR3 is built from 12 residues. Trimming pared 5 bases from V and 11 bases from J, leaving 16 bases between. CDR1 and CDR2 (germline): DFQATT, SNEGSKA (reference sequence).

The V call is TRBV6-2 or TRBV6-3, the J call TRBJ2-7, with 13 positions matching TRBD2. Trimming cost V 8 bases and J 3 bases; bases outside gene matches: 13. This CDR3 is built from 17 residues. Germline-derived CDR1 and CDR2 are MNHEY and SVGEGT. The CDR3 region is CASSALAGGRSGYEQYF. The CDR3 DNA follows: TGTGCCAGCTCGGCACTAGCGGGAGGGAGATCTGGCTACGAGCAGTACTTC.

On this clonotype: This is likely an artifact of a read error, given a far larger clone one base away. The chain uses TRBV5-4 and TRBJ2-7, with D possibly being TRBD2 (6 bases). Germline values: CDR1 SGHNT, CDR2 YYREEE (reference sequence). Trimming removed 0 bases from V and 7 bases from J, with 20 bases in between. This CDR3 region has 16 residues. The chain's CDR3 is CASSLGAPTSTAEQYF. The CDR3 DNA sequence: TGTGCCAGCAGCTTGGGGGCCCCAACTAGCACCGCTGAGCAGTACTTC.

The V gene is TRBV7-3, the J gene TRBJ2-7; 10 nucleotides agree with TRBD2. V lost 6 bases and J lost 4; bases outside the gene matches: 12. The CDR3 is made up of 16 amino acids. Per germline, CDR1 SGHTA and CDR2 FQGTGA. The CDR3 DNA reads TGTGCCAGCAGTCCACCCGGGGCTAGCGGGGGATACGAGCAGTACTTC. Translation: CASSPPGASGGYEQYF. Variable domain in full (rest from reference TRBV7-3 and TRBJ2-7): GAGVSQTPSNKVTEKGKYVELRCDPISGHTALYWYRQSLGQGPEFLIYFQGTGAADDSGLPNDRFFAVRPEGSVSTLKIQRTERGDSAVYLCASSPPGASGGYEQYFGPGTRLTVT.

There are many counts of this clonotype. V gene TRBV27 combines with J gene TRBJ2-2; perhaps TRBD2 as D (5 bases). The CDR3 covers 12 residues. Between the trimmed V and J ends, which lost 3 bases and 6 bases, there was a span of 5 bases. CDR1 and CDR2 (germline): MNHEY, SMNVEV (reference sequence). The CDR3 DNA is TGTGCCAGCAGTTTGGAGGCCGGGGAGCTGTTTTTT. Residues: CASSLEAGELFF.

The genes are TRBV29-1 and TRBJ2-1, with D perhaps matching TRBD2 (5 bases). This CDR3 contains 17 residues. The V gene's germline CDR1 is SQVTM and CDR2 ANQGSEA. Trimming pared 5 bases from V and 2 bases from J, leaving 22 bases between. The CDR3 sequence: CSVREGRGGGAYNEQFF. The CDR3 nucleotides are TGCAGCGTTCGTGAAGGGCGAGGCGGAGGCGCCTACAATGAGCAGTTCTTC.

As for this clonotype: A much larger clone is a single base away; this may be a read error. The chain recombines TRBV5-5 with TRBJ2-7, with 13 bases aligning to TRBD2. The V and J ends lost 4 bases and 7 bases, in that order; junction bases with no gene match: 11. There are 16 residues in the CDR3. CDR1 is SGHKS and CDR2 is YYEKEE in the germline V gene (reference sequence). The CDR3 sequence: CASSLTGTSGILEQYF. The DNA of the CDR3 is TGTGCCAGCAGCCTTACCGGGACTAGCGGGATCCTTGAGCAGTACTTC.

This clonotype was seen ten or more times. The rearrangement links TRBV27 to TRBJ2-2, with 9 bases identical to TRBD1. CDR1 is MNHEY, CDR2 SMNVEV, per germline (reference sequence). J lost 1 base, V lost 8 bases, and 8 bases had no gene match. The length of the CDR3 is 16 residues. The CDR3 spells CASSNPGQGNTGELFF. The CDR3 nucleotides are TGTGCCAGCTCAAATCCGGGACAGGGGAACACCGGGGAGCTGTTTTTT.

This clonotype was counted a single time. Since a far larger clone is one base different, this is likely a read error. This sequence joins TRBV28 and TRBJ2-7; no definite D call. The CDR3 is made up of 13 amino acids. The V gene's germline CDR1 is MDHEN and CDR2 SYDVKM. CDR3 amino acids: CATSRRHGSEQYF. The CDR3 bases are TGTGCCACCAGTAGGAGACATGGAAGCGAGCAGTACTTC.

The chain uses TRBV7-2 and TRBJ1-1; tentatively, D is TRBD1 (6 bases). CDR3 length: 14 residues. CDR1 is SGHTA and CDR2 is FQGNSA in the germline V gene. V was pared by 7 bases and J by 0 bases, with 12 bases between. CDR3 region: CASTGRGLNTEAFF. For the CDR3, the DNA is TGTGCCAGCACCGGTAGGGGGTTGAACACTGAAGCTTTCTTT.

This clonotype was observed at least ten times. The chain joins TRBV7-8 to TRBJ2-7, with D perhaps matching TRBD2 (6 bases). CDR3 length equals 14 residues. CDR1 SGHVS and CDR2 FQNEAQ come from the germline V gene. V shed 0 bases and J shed 5 bases, with 11 bases lying between them. CDR3 sequence (DNA): TGTGCCAGCAGCTTAGCCTTGGGACTTGACGAGCAGTACTTC. It specifies CASSLALGLDEQYF.

This clonotype was counted ten times or more. This rearrangement joins TRBV29-1 to TRBJ1-2; 12 bases fit TRBD1. V trimming: 3 bases; J trimming: 4 bases; junction bases outside the gene matches: 15. From germline, CDR1 is SQVTM and CDR2 ANQGSEA. This CDR3 has 18 amino acids. CDR3 in amino acids: CSVDVAGTGGLWGYGYTF. The CDR3 DNA is TGCAGCGTTGACGTAGCCGGGACAGGGGGCCTCTGGGGCTATGGCTACACCTTC.

This sequence joins TRBV26 and TRBJ1-2. TRBV26 is tagged as a pseudogene. This CDR3 comprises 15 residues. CDR3 in amino acids: CASSRTETASGGYTF. CDR3 nucleotide sequence: TGTGCCAGCAGTCGGACCGAGACAGCCAGCGGGGGCTACACCTTC.

There are a few counts of this clonotype. This sequence joins TRBV5-1 and TRBJ1-2; D might be TRBD1 (6 bases). The V gene's germline CDR1 is SGHRS and CDR2 YFSETQ. V lost 4 bases and J lost 1, with 14 bases in between. CDR3 length: 15 residues. CDR3 sequence: CASSEGPGVNYGYTF. In DNA form, the CDR3 reads TGCGCCAGCAGCGAAGGCCCAGGGGTTAACTATGGCTACACCTTC.

J is TRBJ2-5 and V is TRBV5-1; weak D call: TRBD1 (5 bases). Per germline, CDR1 SGHRS and CDR2 YFSETQ. The CDR3 totals 15 residues. With 2 bases removed from V and 1 base from J, the gap between germline ends came to 12 bases. The CDR3 region is CASSLLTEPQETQYF. Written as DNA, the CDR3 is TGCGCCAGCAGCTTATTGACAGAGCCCCAAGAGACCCAGTACTTC.

Many counts were recorded for this clonotype. This chain connects TRBV6-2 or TRBV6-3 to TRBJ1-5, with TRBD1 matching over 7 bases. Per germline, CDR1 MNHEY and CDR2 SVGEGT. V dropped 6 bases and J dropped 2; count of bases not matched to a gene: 13. The CDR3 is made up of 17 amino acids. Here the CDR3 DNA reads TGTGCCAGCAGCCCCCTCGGACAGGCGCGCGGCAATCAGCCCCAGCATTTT. This translates into CASSPLGQARGNQPQHF.

The chain couples TRBV4-2 to TRBJ2-3; 13 bases agree with TRBD2. The CDR3 loop spans 19 amino acids. J gave up 0 bases and V 1 base, and 7 bases lay outside the gene matches. Germline loops: CDR1 LGHNA, CDR2 YNFKEQ. CDR3 amino acids: CASSQATSGGAWSTDTQYF. The CDR3 DNA sequence: TGTGCCAGCAGCCAAGCCACTAGCGGGGGGGCTTGGAGCACAGATACGCAGTATTTT.

The chain is built from TRBV7-2 and TRBJ2-7; TRBD1 agrees at 9 bases. Germline V gene lookup returns CDR1 SGHTA and CDR2 FQGNSA. The CDR3 is 15 residues long. Unmatched junction bases numbered 10, after V lost 4 bases and J lost 6 bases. The CDR3 nucleotides are TGTGCCAGCAGCTCCCTCCGGGGACAGGGCGGCGAGCAGTACTTC. This encodes CASSSLRGQGGEQYF.

This clonotype was detected ten times or more. J is TRBJ1-1 and V is TRBV28, with a weak D call TRBD1 (6 bases). This CDR3 comprises 12 residues. Germline CDR1 and CDR2: MDHEN and SYDVKM. The V gene lost 2 bases and the J gene lost 7 bases, with 8 bases spanning the gap. CDR3 bases: TGTGCCAGCAGTTTAGACAGGTATGAAGCTTTCTTT. Encoded protein: CASSLDRYEAFF.

The chain links TRBV7-9 to TRBJ2-2; 9 bases align to TRBD2. CDR3 length: 14 residues. V was pared by 8 bases and J by 4 bases, with 5 bases of the junction left unmatched. Germline V gene data show CDR1 as SEHNR and CDR2 as FQNEAQ (reference sequence). The CDR3, as DNA: TGTGCCAGCGCTAGGACTAGCGTCACCGGGGAGCTGTTTTTT. Translating gives CASARTSVTGELFF.

In its sample, this clonotype was seen many times. V is TRBV4-1 and J is TRBJ2-2, with 16 bases fitting TRBD2. The CDR3 is made up of 20 amino acids. V was clipped by 5 bases and J by 3 bases; unmatched bases: 12. CDR1 is MGHRA, CDR2 YSYEKL, per germline. The CDR3 sequence: CASSTPAGTSGRVDTGELFF. Here the CDR3 DNA reads TGCGCCAGCAGCACACCGGCCGGGACTAGCGGGAGGGTAGACACCGGGGAGCTGTTTTTT.

V is TRBV28 and J is TRBJ2-2; TRBD1 agrees at 8 bases. CDR1 and CDR2 from the germline V gene are MDHEN and SYDVKM. This CDR3 is built from 14 residues. Germline trimming cut 5 bases from V and 6 bases from J; bases unmatched to any gene: 5. The CDR3 reads CASSPGQASGELFF. The DNA for the CDR3 is TGTGCCAGCAGTCCGGGACAGGCGTCCGGGGAGCTGTTTTTT.

There are many counts of this clonotype. This rearrangement joins TRBV11-2 to TRBJ2-1; 7 bases match TRBD2. The trim removed 1 base at V and 7 bases at J, leaving 4 bases unmatched. CDR3 length: 14 amino acids. Germline V CDR1 and CDR2: SGHAT, FQNNGV. The CDR3 DNA reads TGTGCCAGCAGCTTAGGATCCGGGGGGAATGAGCAGTTCTTC. Encoded protein: CASSLGSGGNEQFF.

The sample holds many counts of this clonotype. V is TRBV18 and J is TRBJ2-7; perhaps TRBD1 as D (5 bases). The CDR3 is made up of 15 amino acids. Trimming removed 2 bases from V and 2 bases from J, with 13 bases in between. The germline V gene has CDR1 KGHSH and CDR2 LQKENI. The CDR3 sequence is CASSPTSPGTYEQYF. The DNA for the CDR3 is TGTGCCAGCTCACCAACATCGCCAGGGACCTACGAGCAGTACTTC.

In its sample, this clonotype was seen many times. The chain links TRBV15 to TRBJ1-5; D gene ambiguous. This CDR3 comprises 12 residues. Per germline, CDR1 LNHNV and CDR2 YYDKDF (reference sequence). The V gene lost 5 bases and the J gene lost 1 base, with 3 bases spanning the gap. The CDR3 region is CATSASNQPQHF. CDR3 sequence (DNA): TGTGCCACCAGCGCGAGCAATCAGCCCCAGCATTTT.

Points on this clonotype: A single base separates this from a much larger clone, so it may be a read error. The chain joins TRBV6-2 or TRBV6-3 to TRBJ2-5, with D unclear. Trimming took 8 bases from V and 11 from J, leaving 21 bases between them. CDR1 and CDR2 from the germline V gene are MNHEY and SVGEGT. CDR3 length: 13 residues. Here the CDR3 DNA reads TGTGCCAGCTGCCAAGGCGAGTCCAATGAGCAGTACTTC. It yields the protein CASCQGESNEQYF.

This clonotype was counted ten times or more. The chain couples TRBV10-3 to TRBJ2-1; 10 bases fit TRBD1. The CDR3 is 13 residues long. The ends lost 6 bases at V and 6 bases at J; junction bases unmatched: 2. Germline-derived CDR1 and CDR2 are ENHRY and SYGVKD. As DNA, the CDR3 is TGTGCCATCAGGGGGACAGGGGCCAATGAGCAGTTCTTC. As protein: CAIRGTGANEQFF.

The rearrangement uses TRBV4-2 and TRBJ2-1; 7 nucleotides agree with TRBD2. This CDR3 contains 16 residues. The junction had 3 bases not matched to a gene; V was cut back by 1 base and J by 0 bases. From germline, CDR1 is LGHNA and CDR2 YNFKEQ. CDR3 nucleotide sequence: TGTGCCAGCAGCCAAGCTCAGCGGGACTCCTACAATGAGCAGTTCTTC. Translated: CASSQAQRDSYNEQFF.